This T cell receptor (beta chain) is from a study of PD-L1 blockade in urothelial cancer. Profiling relied on immunoSEQ multiplex PCR, and the TCRdb table lists in-frame clones only, not all of them. The sample has tens of thousands of clones, about 93% seen once. V lost 5 bases to trimming and J lost 6 bases, with 14 bases between them. The CDR3 spans 13 residues. Per the germline V gene, CDR1 is MDHEN and CDR2 is SYDVKM. This rearrangement joins TRBV28 to TRBJ2-7; D unresolved. The sequences come from PBMCs, collected around atezolizumab (anti-PD-L1) treatment. The sequence was obtained from a man between 65 and 79 years old with urothelial cancer. In DNA, the CDR3 is TGTGCCAGCAGTCTCCCGGGTCCTCTCGAGCAGTACTTC. It codes for CASSLPGPLEQYF. Filled out from reference TRBV28 and TRBJ2-7, the complete variable domain reads DVKVTQSSRYLVKRTGEKVFLECVQDMDHENMFWYRQDPGLGLRLIYFSYDVKMKEKGDIPEGYSVSREKKERFSLILESASTNQTSMYLCASSLPGPLEQYFGPGTRLTVT.